This entry concerns a single T cell receptor beta chain. All donors were healthy HIV-negative adults lacking recent acute infections or vaccinations. In germline, CDR1 is SGHTA, CDR2 FQGNSA. The CDR3 is made up of 15 amino acids. The junction had 12 bases not matched to a gene; V was cut back by 8 bases and J by 4 bases. Some clones are missing from TCRdb's copy, which holds only in-frame ones; the method was immunoSEQ multiplex PCR. The data contain a few million clones, about 92% of them seen just once; the ten biggest clones take up roughly 0.13%. The sample originates from a study of shared clonotypes between healthy human individuals.

The TCR comes from a man between 18 and 29 years old in good health. The sample taken for sequencing was naive CD4+ T cells sorted from blood. Described subset: CD45RA+ positively selected. The V and J genes are TRBV7-2 and TRBJ2-7, with 9 nucleotides matching TRBD2. The CDR3 region is CASREGGGRAYEQYF. The CDR3 DNA sequence: TGTGCCAGCCGAGAAGGGGGCGGGAGGGCGTACGAGCAGTACTTC.